The T cell receptor beta chain described here comes from a study of cytomegalovirus exposure and HLA in healthy donors. Germline V gene data show CDR1 as MNHEY and CDR2 as SVGAGI. The CDR3 consists of 13 residues. Both 60 Vbeta primers and 13 Jbeta primers went into the PCR. Assay: immunoSEQ multiplex PCR; the TCRdb copy retains only in-frame clones and omits some. This sample carries 120,000 to 150,000 clones, roughly 80% of them seen once, and the ten largest clones take 3.5% to 5.5%. The TCR originated in a woman between 35 and 50 years old in good health and CMV-seropositive. Sequences were obtained from PBMCs. V and J are TRBV6-5 and TRBJ2-5; D unresolved. The DNA end is a closer match to TRBJ2-7, so the J assignment may be wrong. As DNA, the CDR3 is TGTGCCAGCAGCCCCCCTTTCCCCCACGAGCAGTACTTC. Its protein product is CASSPPFPHEQYF.